The 7 T cell receptor beta chains below were found in one sample sequenced in a study of T cells after yellow fever vaccination. TCRdb called the 5' RACE reads again in MiXCR, with one record for every CDR3 protein. The sample includes 250,000 to 400,000 distinct CDR3 sequences, roughly 4.3% of them seen just once. The source material was PBMCs, sampled 5 days after the yellow fever booster vaccination. The source is a man between 18 and 35 years old who received the YFV17D yellow fever vaccine.

J is TRBJ2-3 and V is TRBV20-1; 8 bases align to TRBD2. CDR3 size: 14 residues. CDR1 DFQATT and CDR2 SNEGSKA come from the germline V gene (reference sequence). The V segment lost 1 base and the J segment 4 bases; nucleotides outside the gene matches: 4. The CDR3, as DNA: TGCAGTGCTAGAGTAGCGGGGAGTTCAGATACGCAGTATTTT. Translated: CSARVAGSSDTQYF.

In this sample, this clonotype turned up a few times. The chain is built from TRBV20-1 and TRBJ2-5; 7 bases fit TRBD2. With V trimmed by 5 bases and J by 1 base, 4 bases remained unmatched. This CDR3 is built from 13 residues. CDR1 is DFQATT, CDR2 SNEGSKA, per germline (reference sequence). CDR3 DNA sequence: TGCAGTGCTGTTTCGGGGGGCCAAGAGACCCAGTACTTC. Protein sequence: CSAVSGGQETQYF.

The chain carries TRBV3-1 and TRBJ2-7; 11 bases line up with TRBD2. The CDR3 consists of 14 residues. V lost 8 bases to trimming and J lost 0 bases; unmatched junction nucleotides: 3. Germline CDR1 and CDR2: LGHDT and YNNKEL (reference sequence). CDR3: CASRLAGSSYEQYF. The CDR3 DNA is TGTGCCAGCCGACTAGCGGGGAGCTCCTACGAGCAGTACTTC.

This clonotype was found many times. This sequence joins TRBV6-6 and TRBJ2-1; D is undetermined. Trimming took off 5 bases at V and 3 bases at J, with 17 bases between the two ends. CDR3 length: 16 amino acids. From germline, CDR1 is MNHNY and CDR2 SVGAGI (reference sequence). This CDR3 reads CASSMRRNQFYNEQFF. CDR3 bases: TGTGCCAGCAGTATGAGACGTAACCAGTTCTACAATGAGCAGTTCTTC.

Many counts were recorded for this clonotype. V gene TRBV7-2 combines with J gene TRBJ2-7; 7 bases line up with TRBD1. Germline CDR1 and CDR2: SGHTA and FQGNSA. Losses at the gene ends were 10 bases for V and 9 bases for J; bases not matched to a gene: 18. This CDR3 is 14 amino acids long. The CDR3 sequence is CATDRDSNYRGQYF. The DNA for the CDR3 is TGTGCCACCGACCGGGACAGCAACTATCGGGGGCAGTACTTC.

The chain recombines TRBV7-8 with TRBJ1-6; no clear D. There are 16 residues in the CDR3. The germline V gene encodes CDR1 SGHVS and CDR2 FQNEAQ. Trimming removed 5 bases from V and 2 bases from J, with 13 bases in between. The CDR3 bases are TGTGCCAGCAGCCCTCGTCTGGGCACCTATAATTCACCCCTCCACTTT. Amino acids: CASSPRLGTYNSPLHF.

V usage is TRBV7-2 and J usage is TRBJ2-3, with 13 bases identical to TRBD2. V lost 4 bases and J lost 5; bases outside the gene matches: 6. CDR3 length equals 16 residues. Germline values: CDR1 SGHTA, CDR2 FQGNSA. The CDR3 reads CASSSSGTSGVDTQYF. In DNA form, the CDR3 reads TGTGCCAGCAGCTCCTCCGGGACTAGCGGGGTAGATACGCAGTATTTT.